This T cell receptor (beta chain) comes out of a study of blood T cell repertoires in COVID-19. Study overall: Samples of COVID-19 (acute and convalescent) were obtained from the United States, Italy and Spain. T cells, B-cell-depleted T cells, or PBMCs provided the cDNA or gDNA that served as material.

The CDR3 has 14 amino acids. Seattle researchers signed up patients amid active infection and tracked them longitudinally. Original data processing: Nucleated cell number was recorded as an estimate derived from reference gene primer amplification. Assay used: immunoSEQ multiplex PCR; TCRdb lists only in-frame clones, some missing. The D gene and trimming were derived from the DNA, and the V and J assignments and clone size from that table. This sample has about 160,000 clones; 92% occur once, and the top ten carry nearly 5%. The sequenced material came from peripheral blood. The chain uses TRBV21-1 and TRBJ1-1. TRBV21-1 is assigned pseudogene status. The source of this sequence is a man aged 25-40 years with COVID-19, enrolled during active disease. CDR3 protein: CASSFRVSGTEAFF. The CDR3 DNA sequence: TGTGCCAGCAGCTTTCGGGTTTCGGGGACTGAAGCTTTCTTT.